The present T cell receptor beta chain was sequenced within a study of T-cell memory formation after mild COVID-19. Overall study results and limits: The CD4+ clones that contracted clustered mainly within CM and EM, and the CD8+ clones concentrated in EMRA.

Points on this clonotype: The antigen is undetermined.

MiXCR was run by TCRdb on the 5' RACE reads, yielding one entry per CDR3 protein. Here the sample spans about half a million distinct CDR3 sequences, around a sixth being singletons. The specimen sequenced was PBMCs or a T cell subset sorted from them (not recorded which). The source is an adult woman who had mild COVID-19 (a few samples of this study predate the infection). Cell type and time point are not known.

CDR3 DNA sequence: TGTGCCAGCAGCCAAGTCAGCCAGCCCTACGAGCAGTACTTC. It is translated as CASSQVSQPYEQYF. The chain links TRBV3-1 to TRBJ2-7; D gene unclear. Germline V gene data show CDR1 as LGHDT and CDR2 as YNNKEL (reference sequence). The V end lost 1 base, the J end lost 2 bases, and 9 bases lay between the germline ends. The CDR3 is 14 residues long.